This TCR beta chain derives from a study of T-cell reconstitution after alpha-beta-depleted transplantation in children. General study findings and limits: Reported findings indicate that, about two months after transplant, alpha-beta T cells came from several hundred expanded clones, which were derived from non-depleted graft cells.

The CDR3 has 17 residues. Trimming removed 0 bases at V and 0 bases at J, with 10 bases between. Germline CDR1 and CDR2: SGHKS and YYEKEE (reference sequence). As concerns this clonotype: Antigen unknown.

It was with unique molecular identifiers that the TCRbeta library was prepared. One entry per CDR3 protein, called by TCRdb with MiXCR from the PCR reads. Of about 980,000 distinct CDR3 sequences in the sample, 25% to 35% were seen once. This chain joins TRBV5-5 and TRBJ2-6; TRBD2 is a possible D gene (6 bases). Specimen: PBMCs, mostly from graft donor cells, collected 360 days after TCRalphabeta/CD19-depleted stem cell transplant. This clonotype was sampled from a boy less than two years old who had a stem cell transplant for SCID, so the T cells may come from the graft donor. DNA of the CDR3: TGTGCCAGCAGCTTGGGGGCGGGGAGCTCTGGGGCCAACGTCCTGACTTTC. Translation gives CASSLGAGSSGANVLTF. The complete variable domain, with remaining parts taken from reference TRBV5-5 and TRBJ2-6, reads DAGVTQSPTHLIKTRGQQVTLRCSPISGHKSVSWYQQVLGQGPQFIFQYYEKEERGRGNFPDRFSARQFPNYSSELNVNALLLGDSALYLCASSLGAGSSGANVLTFGAGSRLTVL.